These 17 T cell receptor beta chains were sequenced from one sample in a study of human T cells and chemical hapten exposure. This sample's time point: pre-sensitization, week 0. The treatment was: therapeutic diphenylcyclopropenone sensitization with weekly scalp DPC. In TCRdb, the RACE reads were re-called with MiXCR into one record per CDR3 protein. The sample lists around 60,000 distinct CDR3 sequences; approximately 6.7% were seen once. This material consisted of whole blood, taken in connection with sensitization to the hapten diphenylcyclopropenone (DPC). These receptors were collected from a woman aged 25 to 45 with alopecia areata. Some clones in this sample may be carry-over from other donors' samples.

This clonotype appeared many times. The chain uses TRBV20-1 and TRBJ2-1, with TRBD1 identical over 11 bases. V dropped 1 base and J dropped 3; count of bases not matched to a gene: 8. In germline, CDR1 is DFQATT, CDR2 SNEGSKA (reference sequence). This CDR3 has 17 amino acids. CDR3 loop: CSARGTPGTGGYNEQFF. CDR3 in DNA: TGCAGTGCTAGAGGAACCCCCGGGACAGGGGGCTACAATGAGCAGTTCTTC.

This clonotype was counted between two and nine times. This sequence joins TRBV5-1 and TRBJ1-2; the D is unclear. Between the trimmed V and J ends, which lost 0 bases and 1 base, there was a span of 7 bases. CDR1 is SGHRS and CDR2 is YFSETQ in the germline V gene. This CDR3 comprises 14 residues. The CDR3 sequence: CASSLGPSNYGYTF. CDR3 DNA sequence: TGCGCCAGCAGCTTGGGACCGAGTAACTATGGCTACACCTTC.

This clonotype was counted ten times or more. The genes are TRBV6-6 and TRBJ2-7; 7 bases match TRBD1. Trimming cost V 5 bases and J 3 bases; bases outside gene matches: 4. The CDR3 runs to 13 residues. Germline CDR1 MNHNY, CDR2 SVGAGI (reference sequence). CDR3 sequence reads: CASSRGTVYEQYF. The CDR3 DNA reads TGTGCCAGCAGTAGAGGGACAGTCTACGAGCAGTACTTC.

V usage is TRBV12-3 or TRBV12-4 and J usage is TRBJ1-1; D uncertain. Trimming shortened V by 5 bases and J by 11 bases, and 15 bases separated the two germline ends. This CDR3 contains 12 residues. CDR3 nucleotide sequence: TGTGCCAGCAGTCGGGATTCAGTTACGGCTTTCTTT. It yields the protein CASSRDSVTAFF.

This clonotype was counted many times. The chain carries TRBV12-3 or TRBV12-4 and TRBJ2-3, with D perhaps TRBD2 (5 bases). V gave up 5 bases and J gave up 4 bases, with 16 bases separating them. The CDR3 has 15 amino acids. The CDR3, as DNA: TGTGCCAGCAGTCCAAGTTCGGGGTGGCCAGATACGCAGTATTTT. It is translated as CASSPSSGWPDTQYF.

This clonotype appeared many times. The V call is TRBV18, the J call TRBJ1-6, with D possibly being TRBD1 (6 bases). The V and J ends lost 3 bases and 9 bases respectively, with 9 bases between them. Germline CDR1 is KGHSH and CDR2 is LQKENI. The CDR3 is made up of 13 amino acids. CDR3 residues: CASSPQGLSPLHF. CDR3 DNA sequence: TGTGCCAGCTCACCGCAGGGGCTTTCACCCCTCCACTTT.

The V and J genes are TRBV5-1 and TRBJ2-2; TRBD1 might be the D (5 bases). Germline lookup yields CDR1 SGHRS and CDR2 YFSETQ. The ends were cut back, 4 bases at V and 3 bases at J, with 19 bases in the middle. This CDR3 has 17 amino acids. CDR3 residues: CASSPYLGRSYTGELFF. DNA for the CDR3: TGCGCCAGCAGCCCGTACCTGGGGCGGAGTTACACCGGGGAGCTGTTTTTT.

In this sample, this clonotype turned up many times. Here the CDR3 reads CSARVTGPQETQYF. CDR3 in DNA: TGCAGTGCTAGAGTTACAGGGCCCCAAGAGACCCAGTACTTC. The rearrangement links TRBV20-1 to TRBJ2-5; D is perhaps TRBD1 (6 bases). The germline V gene has CDR1 DFQATT and CDR2 SNEGSKA (reference sequence). V was trimmed by 1 base and J by 1 base, leaving 10 bases between them. The CDR3 sequence is 14 residues long.

This chain links TRBV10-3 with TRBJ1-1, with 7 nucleotides matching TRBD1. J lost 5 bases, V lost 3 bases, and 6 bases had no gene match. From germline, CDR1 is ENHRY and CDR2 SYGVKD. This CDR3 comprises 14 residues. CDR3 sequence reads: CAISEDREGTEAFF. DNA of the CDR3: TGTGCCATCAGTGAAGACAGGGAGGGTACTGAAGCTTTCTTT.

This clonotype was counted between two and nine times. This CDR3 is CASSSYPQGNTEAFF. CDR3 nucleotides: TGCGCCAGCAGCTCATATCCACAGGGGAACACTGAAGCTTTCTTT. The chain employs TRBV5-1 and TRBJ1-1; tentative D call: TRBD1 (6 bases). Trimming took 3 bases from V and 1 from J, leaving 13 bases between them. CDR1 SGHRS and CDR2 YFSETQ come from the germline V gene. The CDR3 is 15 residues long.

The rearrangement joins TRBV5-8 to TRBJ1-1; D remains unclear. This CDR3 has 13 amino acids. Germline CDR1 and CDR2: SGHTS and YDEGEE. Trimming took 0 bases from V and 5 from J, leaving 8 bases between them. CDR3 in DNA: TGTGCCAGCAGCTTGGAGCGGTGGACTGAAGCTTTCTTT. This encodes CASSLERWTEAFF. The entire variable domain, with the rest obtained from reference TRBV5-8 and TRBJ1-1, is as follows: EAGVTQSPTHLIKTRGQQATLRCSPISGHTSVYWYQQALGLGLQFLLWYDEGEERNRGNFPPRFSGRQFPNYSSELNVNALELEDSALYLCASSLERWTEAFFGQGTRLTVV.

On this clonotype: At one end, the junction sequence differs from germline, possibly due to a read error. The gene calls are TRBV6-2 or TRBV6-3 and TRBJ1-2; tentative D call: TRBD1 (5 bases). CDR1 MNHEY and CDR2 SVGEGT come from the germline V gene. The CDR3 loop spans 14 amino acids. The CDR3 here is CASSYSAGNYGDTF. CDR3 nucleotide sequence: TGTGCCAGCAGTTACTCAGCAGGGAACTATGGCGACACCTTC.

This clonotype appeared many times. The chain carries TRBV13 and TRBJ2-1, with 15 bases aligning to TRBD2. The CDR3 has 18 residues. Unmatched junction bases numbered 6, after V lost 4 bases and J lost 2 bases. Looked up from germline, CDR1 is PRHDT and CDR2 is FYEKMQ (reference sequence). This CDR3 is CASSSGTSGGPTYNEQFF. CDR3 nucleotide sequence: TGTGCCAGCAGCTCCGGGACTAGCGGGGGGCCGACCTACAATGAGCAGTTCTTC.

This clonotype was detected only a few times. The DNA of the CDR3 is TGTGCCAGCAGCGCATCAGGGTTAGCTTCACCCCTCCACTTT. This encodes CASSASGLASPLHF. The gene calls are TRBV9 and TRBJ1-6, with D perhaps TRBD1 (5 bases). The length of the CDR3 is 14 residues. The ends were cut back, 3 bases at V and 9 bases at J, with 13 bases in the middle. Germline lookup yields CDR1 SGDLS and CDR2 YYNGEE.

The sample holds many counts of this clonotype. The chain combines TRBV10-3 with TRBJ2-2, with unresolved D. The V end was cut by 7 bases, the J end by 2 bases, with 11 bases between. The CDR3 runs to 14 residues. CDR1 and CDR2 from the germline V gene are ENHRY and SYGVKD. The CDR3 reads CAITSTGNTGELFF. In nucleotides, the CDR3 is TGTGCCATCACTTCGACTGGAAACACCGGGGAGCTGTTTTTT.

This sequence joins TRBV12-3 or TRBV12-4 and TRBJ1-6; a possible D gene is TRBD1 (6 bases). The CDR3 consists of 14 residues. Deletions cut 6 bases from V and 5 bases from J, with 11 bases between. The CDR3 region is CASRQGFNNSPLHF. CDR3 coding DNA: TGTGCCAGCAGGCAGGGGTTTAATAATTCACCCCTCCACTTT.

CDR3 in amino acids: CASSPLQGAVDYGYTF. CDR3 in DNA: TGTGCCAGCAGCCCTCTTCAGGGGGCGGTGGACTATGGCTACACCTTC. The V and J genes are TRBV14 and TRBJ1-2, with 8 bases fitting TRBD1. Germline values: CDR1 SGHDN, CDR2 FVKESK. The CDR3 spans 16 residues. Losses at the gene ends were 4 bases for V and 3 bases for J; bases not matched to a gene: 10.